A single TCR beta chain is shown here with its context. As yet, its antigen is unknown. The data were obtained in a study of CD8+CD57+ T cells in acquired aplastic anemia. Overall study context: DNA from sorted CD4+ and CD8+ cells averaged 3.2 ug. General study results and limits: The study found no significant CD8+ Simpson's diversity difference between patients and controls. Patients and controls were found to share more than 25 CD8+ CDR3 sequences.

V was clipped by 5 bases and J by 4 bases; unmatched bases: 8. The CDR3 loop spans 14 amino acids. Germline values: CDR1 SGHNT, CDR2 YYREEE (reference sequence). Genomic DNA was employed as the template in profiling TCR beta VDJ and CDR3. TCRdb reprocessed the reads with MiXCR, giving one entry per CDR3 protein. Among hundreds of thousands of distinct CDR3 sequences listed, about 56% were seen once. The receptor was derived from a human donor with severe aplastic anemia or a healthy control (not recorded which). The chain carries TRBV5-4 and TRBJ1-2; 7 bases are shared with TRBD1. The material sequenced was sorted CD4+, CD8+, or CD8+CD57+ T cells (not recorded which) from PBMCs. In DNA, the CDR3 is TGTGCCAGCAGTGATAGACAGGGTCCCTATGGCTACACCTTC. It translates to CASSDRQGPYGYTF. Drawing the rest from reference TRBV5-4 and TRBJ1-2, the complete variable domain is ETGVTQSPTHLIKTRGQQVTLRCSSQSGHNTVSWYQQALGQGPQFIFQYYREEENGRGNFPPRFSGLQFPNYSSELNVNALELDDSALYLCASSDRQGPYGYTFGSGTRLTVV.